This T cell receptor beta chain was identified during a study of blood T cell repertoires in COVID-19. Data came from immunoSEQ multiplex PCR; TCRdb stores just in-frame clones and leaves some out. The table includes 200,000 to 250,000 clones, roughly 87% detected once. This CDR3 is built from 14 residues. Looked up from germline, CDR1 is LGHNA and CDR2 is YSLEER. Between the trimmed V and J ends, which lost 1 base and 4 bases, there was a span of 10 bases. This receptor was identified in a man aged 18 to 30 with acute COVID-19. The V call is TRBV4-3, the J call TRBJ2-5; D possibly corresponds to TRBD2 (5 bases). The sequenced sample consisted of PBMCs or T cells enriched from blood (not recorded which). The CDR3 reads CASSQALGRETQYF. The CDR3 DNA reads TGCGCCAGCAGCCAAGCCCTAGGGAGAGAGACCCAGTACTTC.